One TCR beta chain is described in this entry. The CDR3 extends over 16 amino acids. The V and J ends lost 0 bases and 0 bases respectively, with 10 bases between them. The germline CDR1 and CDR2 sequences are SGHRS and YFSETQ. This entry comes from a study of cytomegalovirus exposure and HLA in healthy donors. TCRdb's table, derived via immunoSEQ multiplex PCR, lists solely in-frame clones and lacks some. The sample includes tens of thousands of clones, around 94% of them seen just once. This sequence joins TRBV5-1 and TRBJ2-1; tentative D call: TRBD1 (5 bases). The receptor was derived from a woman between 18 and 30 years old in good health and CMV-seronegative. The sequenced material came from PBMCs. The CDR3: CASSLDQGRSYNEQFF. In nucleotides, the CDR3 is TGCGCCAGCAGCTTGGATCAGGGCCGCTCCTACAATGAGCAGTTCTTC.